This TCR beta chain was sequenced in a study of cytomegalovirus exposure and HLA in healthy donors. As to this clone: Its specificity is unknown.

The study, taken as a whole, reports: As a later analysis showed, a missense DCLRE1C variant was linked to trimming of TCR beta V- and J-genes.

CDR1 and CDR2 from the germline V gene are LNHNV and YYDKDF (reference sequence). The germline V and J ends were trimmed by 0 bases and 4 bases, with 10 bases remaining between them. CDR3 size: 15 residues. 60 Vbeta and 13 Jbeta primers were used in PCR. TCRdb's table, derived via immunoSEQ multiplex PCR, lists solely in-frame clones and lacks some. Here the sample spans 150,000 to 190,000 clones, around 80% being singletons. Sequenced sample: PBMCs. The TCR was taken from a young man in good health and CMV-seronegative. The chain links TRBV15 to TRBJ2-1, with D perhaps matching TRBD2 (5 bases). CDR3 sequence: CATSREDGGYNEQFF. CDR3 DNA sequence: TGTGCCACCAGCAGAGAGGATGGCGGGTACAATGAGCAGTTCTTC.